These T cell receptor beta chains were read from a single sample in a study of CD8 T cells in Susac syndrome. TCRdb re-derived calls from the immunoSEQ multiplex PCR reads in MiXCR, one entry per CDR3 protein. There are some 110,000 distinct CDR3 sequences in the sample; roughly 94% occur only once, and less than 0.3% lies in the top ten. The specimen was CD8+ T cells from PBMCs. All receptors derive from a human donor with Susac syndrome. Each CDR3 is given with its conserved first and last residue. The D gene is left open where the match is weak. A row's size may be missing; if present it is once, few, many or a size class.

clone_size	v_call	d_call	j_call	cdr3_aa	cdr3_nt
NA	TRBV5-6	NA	TRBJ1-5	CASSLGGFGNQPQHF	TGTGCCAGCAGCTTGGGAGGTTTTGGCAATCAGCCCCAGCATTTT
NA	TRBV19	NA	TRBJ1-2	CASSMRELGDYGYTF	TGTGCCAGTAGTATGAGGGAACTCGGTGACTATGGCTACACCTTC
NA	TRBV4-1	NA	TRBJ2-3	CASSQGAGNTDTQYF	TGCGCCAGCAGCCAAGGGGCAGGCAACACAGATACGCAGTATTTT
NA	TRBV12-3/TRBV12-4	TRBD2	TRBJ2-7	CASGASGTYEQYF	TGTGCCAGCGGGGCTAGCGGAACCTACGAGCAGTACTTC
NA	TRBV4-2	TRBD2	TRBJ2-3	CASSQLTSGGRTDTQYF	TGTGCCAGCAGCCAATTAACTAGCGGGGGGCGCACAGATACGCAGTATTTT
NA	TRBV9	NA	TRBJ1-2	CASSPRDWGYGYTF	TGTGCCAGCAGCCCCAGGGACTGGGGCTATGGCTACACCTTC
NA	TRBV6-5	NA	TRBJ1-5	CASSYGGYQPQHF	TGTGCCAGCAGTTACGGGGGGTATCAGCCCCAGCATTTT
NA	TRBV7-8	NA	TRBJ2-3	CASTLFAGRTDTQYF	TGTGCCAGCACCCTTTTCGCAGGACGCACAGATACGCAGTATTTT
once	TRBV24-1	NA	TRBJ2-3	CATSVDSTDTQYF	TGTGCCACCAGTGTGGACAGCACAGATACGCAGTATTTT
NA	TRBV3-1	NA	TRBJ2-1	CASSQDRSPSGTDEQFF	TGTGCCAGCAGCCAAGACCGGTCTCCCAGCGGTACGGATGAGCAGTTCTTC
NA	TRBV20-1	NA	TRBJ2-7	CSARDGDFRPGEQYF	TGCAGTGCTAGAGATGGGGACTTTCGACCAGGCGAGCAGTACTTC
NA	TRBV20-1	NA	TRBJ2-7	CSALGDGGAGVYEQYF	TGCAGTGCGCTGGGAGATGGTGGGGCTGGCGTCTACGAGCAGTACTTC
NA	TRBV12-5	NA	TRBJ2-6	CASGLVLRAGANVLTF	TGTGCTAGTGGTTTGGTACTACGGGCCGGGGCCAACGTCCTGACTTTC
NA	TRBV9	NA	TRBJ1-3	CASSTTGTAGNTIYF	TGTGCCAGCAGCACAACCGGGACGGCTGGAAACACCATATATTTT
NA	TRBV20-1	NA	TRBJ1-1	CSAKRDTGYTEAFF	TGCAGTGCTAAGAGAGATACAGGGTACACTGAAGCTTTCTTT
NA	TRBV3-1	TRBD2	TRBJ2-1	CASSLLAESYNEQFF	TGTGCCAGCAGTCTCCTAGCGGAATCCTACAATGAGCAGTTCTTC
NA	TRBV12-3/TRBV12-4	TRBD1	TRBJ1-2	CASSFLTGDGYTF	TGTGCCAGCAGTTTTCTGACAGGGGATGGCTACACCTTC
NA	TRBV18	NA	TRBJ2-7	CASSQDKSFLEQYF	TGTGCCAGCTCACAGGACAAGTCTTTCCTCGAGCAGTACTTC
NA	TRBV20-1	TRBD2	TRBJ2-3	CSARGLADGTDTQYF	TGCAGTGCTAGAGGGCTAGCGGACGGCACAGATACGCAGTATTTT
NA	TRBV29-1	NA	TRBJ2-7	CSVVSVVGGEQYF	TGCAGCGTTGTGTCCGTAGTGGGGGGCGAGCAGTACTTC
NA	TRBV12-5	NA	TRBJ1-1	CASAPSLNTEAFF	TGTGCTAGTGCCCCGAGCCTGAACACTGAAGCTTTCTTT
NA	TRBV5-1	TRBD1	TRBJ2-1	CASSVGTDLFF	TGCGCCAGCAGCGTCGGGACAGACCTGTTCTTC
NA	TRBV11-2	NA	TRBJ2-7	CASSGTMDGSYEQYF	TGTGCCAGCAGCGGGACGATGGACGGGTCCTACGAGCAGTACTTC
NA	TRBV12-3/TRBV12-4	TRBD2	TRBJ2-3	CASSSSGGSTDTQYF	TGTGCCAGCAGTTCTAGCGGGGGGAGCACAGATACGCAGTATTTT
NA	TRBV2	NA	TRBJ2-1	CASSITSYNEQFF	TGTGCCAGCAGTATCACCTCCTACAATGAGCAGTTCTTC
NA	TRBV13	NA	TRBJ1-4	CASSPDRDNEKLFF	TGTGCCAGCAGCCCGGACCGTGACAATGAAAAACTGTTTTTT
few	TRBV6-5	TRBD1	TRBJ1-5	CASSLGTGYNQPQHF	TGTGCCAGCAGTTTAGGGACAGGGTACAATCAGCCCCAGCATTTT
NA	TRBV2	NA	TRBJ2-2	CASSTPRRTTNTGELFF	TGTGCCAGCAGTACCCCGCGGCGGACCACGAACACCGGGGAGCTGTTTTTT
NA	TRBV19	NA	TRBJ2-5	CASSSQGETQYF	TGTGCCAGTAGTAGCCAGGGAGAGACCCAGTACTTC
once	TRBV12-3/TRBV12-4	NA	TRBJ2-6	CASSEWGFGANVLTF	TGTGCCAGCAGTGAATGGGGGTTTGGGGCCAACGTCCTGACTTTC
NA	TRBV7-9	TRBD1	TRBJ1-6	CASSPDEGAANSPLHF	TGTGCCAGCAGTCCAGACGAGGGGGCGGCTAATTCACCCCTCCACTTT
NA	TRBV5-6	TRBD1	TRBJ1-6	CASSFRDRVYEPLHF	TGTGCCAGCAGCTTTCGAGACAGGGTTTACGAACCCCTCCACTTT
NA	TRBV7-9	NA	TRBJ2-1	CASSRDRDEQFF	TGTGCCAGCAGCCGGGACCGCGATGAGCAGTTCTTC
once	TRBV7-6	NA	TRBJ1-1	CASSLETAGSEGAFF	TGTGCCAGCAGCTTAGAAACAGCAGGTTCGGAGGGAGCTTTCTTT
NA	TRBV30	TRBD1	TRBJ2-2	CAWAGTAMSGELFF	TGTGCCTGGGCCGGGACAGCGATGTCCGGGGAGCTGTTTTTT
NA	TRBV6-5	TRBD1	TRBJ2-1	CASRPGTGGFSEQFF	TGTGCCAGCAGACCCGGGACAGGGGGCTTTAGTGAGCAGTTCTTC
once	TRBV4-2	NA	TRBJ2-1	CASSQERGNNEQFF	TGTGCCAGCAGCCAAGAGCGTGGGAACAATGAGCAGTTCTTC
NA	TRBV4-1	TRBD2	TRBJ2-2	CASSQGTRFTGELFF	TGCGCCAGCAGCCAAGGGACTAGGTTTACCGGGGAGCTGTTTTTT
NA	TRBV27	TRBD1	TRBJ1-2	CASSLSGTGGETF	TGTGCCAGCAGTTTATCGGGGACAGGGGGGGAGACCTTC
once	TRBV12-3/TRBV12-4	NA	TRBJ1-2	CASSRGVLNYGYTF	TGTGCCAGCAGCCGAGGGGTGCTGAACTATGGCTACACCTTC
few	TRBV20-1	TRBD2	TRBJ2-7	CSAAGGSSYEQYF	TGCAGTGCAGCGGGGGGGAGCTCCTACGAGCAGTACTTC